What follows are 4 T cell receptor beta chains derived from one specimen sequenced in a study of T cell repertoires in cytomegalovirus infection. TCRdb re-analysed the reads in MiXCR, keeping a single row per CDR3 protein. The sample shows 75,000 to 95,000 distinct CDR3 sequences, 40% to 50% of them seen only once. Antigens for these TCRs are unknown. The sample was CD8+ T cells from cultured PBMCs, taken from culture after CMV antigen stimulation. The receptor source for this set is a human donor in good health (CMV status not recorded). Some clones in this sample may be carry-over from other donors' samples.

The rearrangement joins TRBV19 to TRBJ2-1; 8 nucleotides align to TRBD1. With V trimmed by 3 bases and J by 4 bases, 5 bases remained unmatched. The germline V gene has CDR1 LNHDA and CDR2 SQIVND (reference sequence). This CDR3 contains 15 residues. The DNA for the CDR3 is TGTGCCAGTAGTATGACTAGGACAGGGTACAATGAGCAGTTCTTC. It yields the protein CASSMTRTGYNEQFF.

V is TRBV7-8 and J is TRBJ2-5; 8 nucleotides match TRBD2. The CDR3 has 15 amino acids. The V and J ends lost 1 base and 5 bases, in that order; junction bases with no gene match: 6. Germline V gene sequence: CDR1 SGHVS, CDR2 FQNEAQ. The CDR3 DNA sequence: TGTGCCAGCAGCTTAGGGCTAGCGGGTAGGGAGACCCAGTACTTC. This encodes CASSLGLAGRETQYF.

Written as DNA, the CDR3 is TGCGCCAGCAGCCAAGGACTCCGGGACCTGAACACCGGGGAGCTGTTTTTT. Its translation: CASSQGLRDLNTGELFF. The chain links TRBV4-1 to TRBJ2-2; D possibly matches TRBD1 or TRBD2 (5 bases each). Germline lookup yields CDR1 MGHRA and CDR2 YSYEKL. The CDR3 is 17 residues long. V lost 1 base to trimming and J lost 1 base, with 13 bases between them.

V usage is TRBV7-6 and J usage is TRBJ1-1; D possibly corresponds to TRBD1 (6 bases). The V end was cut by 7 bases, the J end by 3 bases, with 21 bases between. Germline CDR1 reads SGHVS; CDR2 reads FNYEAQ. The CDR3 spans 16 residues. The CDR3 sequence is CASNRVTGKGYTEAFF. In DNA form, the CDR3 reads TGTGCCAGCAACCGAGTAACAGGGAAAGGGTACACTGAAGCTTTCTTT.